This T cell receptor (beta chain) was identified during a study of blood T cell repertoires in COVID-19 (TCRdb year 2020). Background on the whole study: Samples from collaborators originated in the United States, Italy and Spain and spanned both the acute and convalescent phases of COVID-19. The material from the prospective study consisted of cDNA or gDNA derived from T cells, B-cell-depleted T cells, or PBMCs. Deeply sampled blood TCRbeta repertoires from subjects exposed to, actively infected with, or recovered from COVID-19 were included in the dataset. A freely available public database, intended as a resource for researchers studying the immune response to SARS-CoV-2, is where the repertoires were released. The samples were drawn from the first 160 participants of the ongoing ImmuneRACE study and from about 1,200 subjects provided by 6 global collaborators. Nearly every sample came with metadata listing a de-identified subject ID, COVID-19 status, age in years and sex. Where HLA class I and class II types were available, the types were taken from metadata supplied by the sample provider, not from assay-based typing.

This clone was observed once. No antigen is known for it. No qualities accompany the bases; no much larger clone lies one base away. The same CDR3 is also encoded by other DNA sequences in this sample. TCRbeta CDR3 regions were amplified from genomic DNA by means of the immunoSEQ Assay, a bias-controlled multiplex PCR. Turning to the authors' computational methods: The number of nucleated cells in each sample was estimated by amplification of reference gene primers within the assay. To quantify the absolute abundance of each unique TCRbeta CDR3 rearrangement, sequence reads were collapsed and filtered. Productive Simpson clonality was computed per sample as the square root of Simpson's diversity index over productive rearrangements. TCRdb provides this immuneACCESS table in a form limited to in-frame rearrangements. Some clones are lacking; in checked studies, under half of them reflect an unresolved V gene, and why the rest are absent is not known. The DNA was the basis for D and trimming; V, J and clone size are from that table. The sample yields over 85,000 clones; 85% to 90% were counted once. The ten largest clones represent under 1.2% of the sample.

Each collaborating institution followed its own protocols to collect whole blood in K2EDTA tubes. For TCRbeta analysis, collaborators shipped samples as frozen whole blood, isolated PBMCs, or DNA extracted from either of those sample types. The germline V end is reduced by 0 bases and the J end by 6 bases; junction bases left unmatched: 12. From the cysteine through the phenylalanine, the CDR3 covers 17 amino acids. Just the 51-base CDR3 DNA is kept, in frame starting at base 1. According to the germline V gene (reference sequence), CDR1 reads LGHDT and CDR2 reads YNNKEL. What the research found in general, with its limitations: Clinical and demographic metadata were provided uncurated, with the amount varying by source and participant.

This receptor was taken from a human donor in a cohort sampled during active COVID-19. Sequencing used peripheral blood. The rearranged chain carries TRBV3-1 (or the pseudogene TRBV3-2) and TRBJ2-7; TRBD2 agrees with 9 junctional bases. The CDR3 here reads CASSQDTGLAITGEQYF. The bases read TGTGCCAGCAGCCAAGATACGGGACTAGCTATAACGGGCGAGCAGTACTTC.